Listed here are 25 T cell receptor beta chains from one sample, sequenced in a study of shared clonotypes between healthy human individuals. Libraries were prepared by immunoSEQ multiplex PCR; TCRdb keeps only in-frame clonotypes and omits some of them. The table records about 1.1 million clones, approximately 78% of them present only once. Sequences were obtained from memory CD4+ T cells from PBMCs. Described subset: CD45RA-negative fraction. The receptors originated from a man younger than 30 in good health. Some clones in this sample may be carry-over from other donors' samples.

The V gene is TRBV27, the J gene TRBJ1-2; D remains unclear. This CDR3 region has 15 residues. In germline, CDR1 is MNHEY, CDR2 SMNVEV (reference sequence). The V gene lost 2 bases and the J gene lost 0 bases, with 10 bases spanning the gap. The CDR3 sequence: CASSLRARSNYGYTF. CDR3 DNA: TGTGCCAGCAGTTTAAGGGCCCGCTCTAACTATGGCTACACCTTC.

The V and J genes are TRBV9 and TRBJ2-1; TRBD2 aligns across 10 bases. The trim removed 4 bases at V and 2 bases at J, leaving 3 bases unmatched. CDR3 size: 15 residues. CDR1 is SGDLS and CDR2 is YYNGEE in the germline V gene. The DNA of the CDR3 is TGTGCCAGCAGCCAAACTAGCGGGGCCTACAATGAGCAGTTCTTC. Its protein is CASSQTSGAYNEQFF.

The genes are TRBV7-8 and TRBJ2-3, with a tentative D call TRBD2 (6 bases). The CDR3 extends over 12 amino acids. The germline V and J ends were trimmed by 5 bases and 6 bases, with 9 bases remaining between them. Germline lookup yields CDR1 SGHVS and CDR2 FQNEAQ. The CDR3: CASSRGADTQYF. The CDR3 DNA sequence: TGTGCCAGCAGCCGCGGGGCGGATACGCAGTATTTT.

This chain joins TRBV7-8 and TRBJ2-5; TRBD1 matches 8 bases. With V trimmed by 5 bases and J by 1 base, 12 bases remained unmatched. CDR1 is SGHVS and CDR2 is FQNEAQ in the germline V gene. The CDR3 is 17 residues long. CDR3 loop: CASSRGAGQATQETQYF. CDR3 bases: TGTGCCAGCAGCCGTGGTGCGGGACAGGCGACCCAAGAGACCCAGTACTTC.

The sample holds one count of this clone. CDR3 DNA: TGTGCCAGTAGTATAGTAGGGGGCGATCAGCCCCAGCATTTT. As protein: CASSIVGGDQPQHF. The V call is TRBV19, the J call TRBJ1-5, with 7 bases lining up with TRBD1. There are 14 residues in the CDR3. J gave up 5 bases and V 1 base, and 2 bases lay outside the gene matches. Germline V gene data show CDR1 as LNHDA and CDR2 as SQIVND (reference sequence). Together with reference TRBV19 and TRBJ1-5, the CDR3 gives the full variable domain: DGGITQSPKYLFRKEGQNVTLSCEQNLNHDAMYWYRQDPGQGLRLIYYSQIVNDFQKGDIAEGYSVSREKKESFPLTVTSAQKNPTAFYLCASSIVGGDQPQHFGDGTRLSIL.

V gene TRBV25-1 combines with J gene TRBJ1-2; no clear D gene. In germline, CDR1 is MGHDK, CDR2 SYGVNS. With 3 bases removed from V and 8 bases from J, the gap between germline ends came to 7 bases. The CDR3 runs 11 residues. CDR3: CASSDLGGYTF. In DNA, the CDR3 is TGTGCCAGCAGTGATTTAGGGGGCTACACCTTC.

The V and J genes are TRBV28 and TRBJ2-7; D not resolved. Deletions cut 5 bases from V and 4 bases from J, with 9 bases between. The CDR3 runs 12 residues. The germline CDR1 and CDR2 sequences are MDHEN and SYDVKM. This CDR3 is CASSGRVYEQYF. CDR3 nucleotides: TGTGCCAGCAGTGGACGGGTATACGAGCAGTACTTC.

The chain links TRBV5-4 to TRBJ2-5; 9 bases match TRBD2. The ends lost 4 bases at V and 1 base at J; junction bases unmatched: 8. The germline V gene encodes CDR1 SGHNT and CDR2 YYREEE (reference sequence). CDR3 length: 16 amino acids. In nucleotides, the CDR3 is TGTGCCAGCAGCCCAAGGTTAGCGGGAGCCCAAGAGACCCAGTACTTC. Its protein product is CASSPRLAGAQETQYF.

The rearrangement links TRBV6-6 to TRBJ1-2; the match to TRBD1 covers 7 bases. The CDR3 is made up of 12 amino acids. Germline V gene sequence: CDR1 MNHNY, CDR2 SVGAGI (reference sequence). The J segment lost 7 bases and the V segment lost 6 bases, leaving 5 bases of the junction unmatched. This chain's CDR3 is CASSGAGGGYTF. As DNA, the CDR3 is TGTGCCAGCAGCGGGGCAGGGGGTGGCTACACCTTC.

The DNA of the CDR3 is TGTGCCAGCAGCCTGGTCCTGGGGAAGGGAGTTGAAGCTTTCTTT. Encoded protein: CASSLVLGKGVEAFF. The chain has TRBV11-2 and TRBJ1-1; unclear D gene. The CDR3 extends over 15 amino acids. Germline CDR1 is SGHAT and CDR2 is FQNNGV. Trimming removed 5 bases at V and 7 bases at J, with 20 bases between. Combining the CDR3 with reference TRBV11-2 and TRBJ1-1 gives the whole variable domain EAGVAQSPRYKIIEKRQSVAFWCNPISGHATLYWYQQILGQGPKLLIQFQNNGVVDDSQLPKDRFSAERLKGVDSTLKIQPAKLEDSAVYLCASSLVLGKGVEAFFGQGTRLTVV.

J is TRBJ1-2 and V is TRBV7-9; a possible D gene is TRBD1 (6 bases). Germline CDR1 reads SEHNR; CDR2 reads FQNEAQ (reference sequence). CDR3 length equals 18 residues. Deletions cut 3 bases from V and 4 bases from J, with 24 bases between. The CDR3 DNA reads TGTGCCAGCAGCTTCTTCTCTCAGGGGCTTTTTTCGAGCTATGGCTACACCTTC. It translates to CASSFFSQGLFSSYGYTF.

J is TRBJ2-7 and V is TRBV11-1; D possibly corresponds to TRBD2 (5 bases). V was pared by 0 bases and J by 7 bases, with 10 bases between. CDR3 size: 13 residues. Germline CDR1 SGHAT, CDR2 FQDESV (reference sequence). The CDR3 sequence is CASSLAGSGEQYF. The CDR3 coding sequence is TGTGCCAGCAGCTTAGCAGGGTCGGGGGAGCAGTACTTC.

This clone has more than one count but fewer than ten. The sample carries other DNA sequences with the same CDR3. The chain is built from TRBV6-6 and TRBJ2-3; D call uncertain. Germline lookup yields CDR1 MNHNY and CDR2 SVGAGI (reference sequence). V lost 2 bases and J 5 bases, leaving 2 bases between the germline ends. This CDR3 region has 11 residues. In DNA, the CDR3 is TGTGCCAGCAGTTACAAAGATACGCAGTATTTT. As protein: CASSYKDTQYF.

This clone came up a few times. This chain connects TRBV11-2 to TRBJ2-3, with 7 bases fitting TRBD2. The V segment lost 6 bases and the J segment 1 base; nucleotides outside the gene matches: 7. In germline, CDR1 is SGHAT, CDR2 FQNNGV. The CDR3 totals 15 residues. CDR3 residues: CASSPLAVGTDTQYF. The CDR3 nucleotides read TGTGCCAGCAGTCCCCTAGCGGTCGGCACAGATACGCAGTATTTT.

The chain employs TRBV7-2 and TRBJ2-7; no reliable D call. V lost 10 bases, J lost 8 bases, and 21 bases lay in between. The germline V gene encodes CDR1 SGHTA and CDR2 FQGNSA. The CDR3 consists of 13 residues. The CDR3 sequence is CATQMSRAQKQYF. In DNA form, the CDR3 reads TGTGCCACCCAGATGTCTAGGGCTCAAAAGCAGTACTTC.

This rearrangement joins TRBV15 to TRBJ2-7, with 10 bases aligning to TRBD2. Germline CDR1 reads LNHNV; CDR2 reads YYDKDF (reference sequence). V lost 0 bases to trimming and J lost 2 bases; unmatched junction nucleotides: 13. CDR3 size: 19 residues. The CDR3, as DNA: TGTGCCACCAGCAGAGATGGGGGGGGTAGCGGGAGGCGAACCTACGAGCAGTACTTC. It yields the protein CATSRDGGGSGRRTYEQYF.

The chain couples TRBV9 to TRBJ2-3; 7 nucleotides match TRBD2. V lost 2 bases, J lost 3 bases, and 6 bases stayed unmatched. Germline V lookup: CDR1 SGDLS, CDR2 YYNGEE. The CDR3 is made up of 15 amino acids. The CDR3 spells CASSVFGGITDTQYF. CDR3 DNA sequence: TGTGCCAGCAGCGTCTTCGGGGGGATTACAGATACGCAGTATTTT.

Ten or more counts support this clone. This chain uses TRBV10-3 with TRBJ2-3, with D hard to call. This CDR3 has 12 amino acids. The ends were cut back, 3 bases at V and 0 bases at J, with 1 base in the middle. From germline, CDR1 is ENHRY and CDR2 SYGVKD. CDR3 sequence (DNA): TGTGCCATCAGTGACAGCACAGATACGCAGTATTTT. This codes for CAISDSTDTQYF.

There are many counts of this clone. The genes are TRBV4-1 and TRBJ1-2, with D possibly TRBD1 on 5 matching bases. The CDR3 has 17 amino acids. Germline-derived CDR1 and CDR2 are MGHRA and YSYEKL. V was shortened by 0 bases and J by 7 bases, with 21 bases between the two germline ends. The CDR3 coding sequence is TGCGCCAGCAGCCAAGATCGTTTGAGGGGTCCCGAGGGTGGCTACACCTTC. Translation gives CASSQDRLRGPEGGYTF.

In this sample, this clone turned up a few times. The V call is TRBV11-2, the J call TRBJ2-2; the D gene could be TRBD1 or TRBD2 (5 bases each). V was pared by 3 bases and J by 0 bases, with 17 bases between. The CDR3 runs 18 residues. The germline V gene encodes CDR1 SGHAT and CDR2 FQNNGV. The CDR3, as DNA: TGTGCCAGCAGCTTTTTTAGGGGACCATCATCGAACACCGGGGAGCTGTTTTTT. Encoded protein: CASSFFRGPSSNTGELFF.

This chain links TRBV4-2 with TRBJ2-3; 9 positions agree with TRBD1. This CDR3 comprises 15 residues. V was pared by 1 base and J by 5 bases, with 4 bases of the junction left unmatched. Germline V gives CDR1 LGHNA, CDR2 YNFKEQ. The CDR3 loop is CASSQGGTGKDTQYF. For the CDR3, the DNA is TGTGCCAGCAGCCAAGGGGGGACAGGGAAAGATACGCAGTATTTT.

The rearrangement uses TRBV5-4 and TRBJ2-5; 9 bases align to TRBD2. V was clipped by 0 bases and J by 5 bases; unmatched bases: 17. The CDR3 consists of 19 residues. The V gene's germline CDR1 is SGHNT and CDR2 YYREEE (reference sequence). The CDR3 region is CASSLDGVVYAGGPETQYF. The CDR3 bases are TGTGCCAGCAGCTTGGATGGCGTCGTATACGCGGGAGGGCCGGAGACCCAGTACTTC.

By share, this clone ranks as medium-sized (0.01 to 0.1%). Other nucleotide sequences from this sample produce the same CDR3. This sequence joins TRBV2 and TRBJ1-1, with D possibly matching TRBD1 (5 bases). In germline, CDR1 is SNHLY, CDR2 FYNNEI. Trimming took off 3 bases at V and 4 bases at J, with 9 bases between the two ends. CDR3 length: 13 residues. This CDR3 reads CASSDEGSTEAFF. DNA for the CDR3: TGTGCCAGCAGTGATGAGGGGAGCACTGAAGCTTTCTTT.

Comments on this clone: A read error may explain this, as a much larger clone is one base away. As DNA, the CDR3 is TGTGCCAGCAGCTTGGGGACCTACAATGAGCAGTTCTTC. Translated: CASSLGTYNEQFF. The J gene is TRBJ2-1, the V gene TRBV5-5; D remains unclear. Trimming took 0 bases from V and 2 from J, leaving 3 bases between them. Germline CDR1 is SGHKS and CDR2 is YYEKEE (reference sequence). The CDR3 loop spans 13 amino acids.

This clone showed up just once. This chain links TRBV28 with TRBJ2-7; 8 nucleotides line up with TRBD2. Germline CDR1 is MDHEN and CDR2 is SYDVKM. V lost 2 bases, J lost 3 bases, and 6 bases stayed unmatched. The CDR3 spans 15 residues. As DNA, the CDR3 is TGTGCCAGCAGTTTAACCGGGAGGGCCAGCTACGAGCAGTACTTC. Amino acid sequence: CASSLTGRASYEQYF.